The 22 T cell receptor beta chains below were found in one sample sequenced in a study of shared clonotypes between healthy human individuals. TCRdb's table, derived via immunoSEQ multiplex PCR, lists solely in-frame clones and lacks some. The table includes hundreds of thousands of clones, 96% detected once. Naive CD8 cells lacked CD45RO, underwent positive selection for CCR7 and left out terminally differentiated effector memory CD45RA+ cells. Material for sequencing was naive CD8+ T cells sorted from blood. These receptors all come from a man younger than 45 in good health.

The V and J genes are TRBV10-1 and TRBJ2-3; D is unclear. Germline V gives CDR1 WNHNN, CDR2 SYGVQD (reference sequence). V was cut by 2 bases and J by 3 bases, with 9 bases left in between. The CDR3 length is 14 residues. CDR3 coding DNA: TGCGCCAGCAGTGAGGCCGGGTTTACAGATACGCAGTATTTT. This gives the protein CASSEAGFTDTQYF.

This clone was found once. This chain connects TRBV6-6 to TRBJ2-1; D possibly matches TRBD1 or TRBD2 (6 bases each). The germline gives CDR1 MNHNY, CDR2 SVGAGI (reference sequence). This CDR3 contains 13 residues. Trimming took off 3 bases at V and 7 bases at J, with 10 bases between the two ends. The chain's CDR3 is CASSYLGGNEQFF. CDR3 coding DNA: TGTGCCAGCAGTTATCTAGGGGGGAATGAGCAGTTCTTC.

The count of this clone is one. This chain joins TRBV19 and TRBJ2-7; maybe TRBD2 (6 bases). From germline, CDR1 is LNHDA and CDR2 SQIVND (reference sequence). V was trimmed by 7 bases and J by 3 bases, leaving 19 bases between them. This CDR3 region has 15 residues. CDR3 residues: CASKFAAGSYYEQYF. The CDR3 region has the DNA TGTGCCAGTAAATTCGCGGCGGGGTCGTACTACGAGCAGTACTTC. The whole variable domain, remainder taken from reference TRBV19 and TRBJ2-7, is DGGITQSPKYLFRKEGQNVTLSCEQNLNHDAMYWYRQDPGQGLRLIYYSQIVNDFQKGDIAEGYSVSREKKESFPLTVTSAQKNPTAFYLCASKFAAGSYYEQYFGPGTRLTVT.

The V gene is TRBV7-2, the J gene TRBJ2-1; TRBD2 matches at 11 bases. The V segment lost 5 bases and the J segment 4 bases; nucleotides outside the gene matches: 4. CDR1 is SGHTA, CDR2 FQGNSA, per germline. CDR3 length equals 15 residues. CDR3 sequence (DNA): TGTGCCAGCAGCGGAACTAGCGGGAGATACAATGAGCAGTTCTTC. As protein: CASSGTSGRYNEQFF.

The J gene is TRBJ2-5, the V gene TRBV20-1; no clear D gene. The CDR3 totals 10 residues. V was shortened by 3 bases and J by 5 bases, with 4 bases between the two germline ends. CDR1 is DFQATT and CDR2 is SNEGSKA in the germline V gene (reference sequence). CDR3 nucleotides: TGCAGTGCTAGCTGGGAGACCCAGTACTTC. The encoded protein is CSASWETQYF.

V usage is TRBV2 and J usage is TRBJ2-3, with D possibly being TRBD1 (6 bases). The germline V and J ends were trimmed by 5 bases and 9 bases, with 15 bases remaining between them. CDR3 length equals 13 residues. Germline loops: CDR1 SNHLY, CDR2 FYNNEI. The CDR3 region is CASSHYITGTQYF. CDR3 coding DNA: TGTGCCAGCAGTCATTATATTACAGGGACGCAGTATTTT.

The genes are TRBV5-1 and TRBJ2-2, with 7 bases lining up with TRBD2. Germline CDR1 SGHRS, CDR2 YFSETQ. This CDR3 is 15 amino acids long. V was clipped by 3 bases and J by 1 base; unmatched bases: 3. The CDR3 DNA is TGCGCCAGCAGCTCCGGACTAGGGAACACCGGGGAGCTGTTTTTT. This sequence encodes CASSSGLGNTGELFF.

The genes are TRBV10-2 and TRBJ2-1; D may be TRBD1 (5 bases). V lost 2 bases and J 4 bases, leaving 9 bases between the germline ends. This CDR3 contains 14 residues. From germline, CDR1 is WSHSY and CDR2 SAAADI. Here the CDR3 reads CASSEPTGYNEQFF. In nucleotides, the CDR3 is TGCGCCAGCAGTGAGCCAACAGGTTACAATGAGCAGTTCTTC.

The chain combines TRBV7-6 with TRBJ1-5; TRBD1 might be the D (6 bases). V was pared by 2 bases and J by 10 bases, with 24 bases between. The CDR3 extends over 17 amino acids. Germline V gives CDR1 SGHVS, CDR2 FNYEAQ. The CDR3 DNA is TGTGCCAGCAGCTTAAAAGGGGGGAGGGAATCAGAATCCCCCCAGCATTTT. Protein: CASSLKGGRESESPQHF. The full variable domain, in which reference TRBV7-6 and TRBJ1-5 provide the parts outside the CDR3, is GAGVSQSPRYKVTKRGQDVALRCDPISGHVSLYWYRQALGQGPEFLTYFNYEAQQDKSGLPNDRFSAERPEGSISTLTIQRTEQRDSAMYRCASSLKGGRESESPQHFGDGTRLSIL.

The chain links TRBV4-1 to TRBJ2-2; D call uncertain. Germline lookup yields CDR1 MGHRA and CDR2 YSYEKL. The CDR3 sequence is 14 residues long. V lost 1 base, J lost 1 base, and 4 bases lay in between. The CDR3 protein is CASSQGWNTGELFF. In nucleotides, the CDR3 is TGCGCCAGCAGCCAAGGTTGGAACACCGGGGAGCTGTTTTTT.

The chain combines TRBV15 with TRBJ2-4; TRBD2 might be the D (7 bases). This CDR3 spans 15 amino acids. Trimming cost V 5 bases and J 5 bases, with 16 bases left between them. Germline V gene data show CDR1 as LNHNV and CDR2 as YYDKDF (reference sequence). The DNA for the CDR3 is TGTGCCACCAGCCACAGAGGGGGGGGCCAAAACATTCAGTACTTC. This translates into CATSHRGGGQNIQYF.

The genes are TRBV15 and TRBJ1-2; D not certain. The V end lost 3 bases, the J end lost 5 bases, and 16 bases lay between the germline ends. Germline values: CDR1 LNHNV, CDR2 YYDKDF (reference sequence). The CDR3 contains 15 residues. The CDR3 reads CATSSTGLGGYGYTF. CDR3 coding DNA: TGTGCCACCAGCAGCACGGGGTTGGGAGGATATGGCTACACCTTC.

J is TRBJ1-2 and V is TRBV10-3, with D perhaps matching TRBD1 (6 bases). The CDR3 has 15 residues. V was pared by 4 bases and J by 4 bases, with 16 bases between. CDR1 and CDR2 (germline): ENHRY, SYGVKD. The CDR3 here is CAISVSTGKVYGYTF. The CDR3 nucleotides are TGTGCCATCAGTGTTTCTACAGGGAAGGTCTATGGCTACACCTTC.

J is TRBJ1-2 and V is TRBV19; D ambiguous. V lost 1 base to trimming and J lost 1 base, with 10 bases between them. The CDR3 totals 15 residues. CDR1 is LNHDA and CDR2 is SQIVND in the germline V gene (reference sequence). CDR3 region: CASSIVPGNNYGYTF. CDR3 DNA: TGTGCCAGTAGTATAGTACCGGGAAATAACTATGGCTACACCTTC.

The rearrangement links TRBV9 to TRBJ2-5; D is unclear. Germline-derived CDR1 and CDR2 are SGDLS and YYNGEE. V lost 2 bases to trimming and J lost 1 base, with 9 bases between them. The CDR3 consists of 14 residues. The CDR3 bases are TGTGCCAGCAGCGTGAATGGGATCCAAGAGACCCAGTACTTC. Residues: CASSVNGIQETQYF.

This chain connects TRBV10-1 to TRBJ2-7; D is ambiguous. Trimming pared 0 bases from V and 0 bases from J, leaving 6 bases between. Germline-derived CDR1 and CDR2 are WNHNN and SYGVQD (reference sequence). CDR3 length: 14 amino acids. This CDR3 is CASSESVTSYEQYF. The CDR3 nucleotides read TGCGCCAGCAGTGAGTCGGTCACCTCCTACGAGCAGTACTTC.

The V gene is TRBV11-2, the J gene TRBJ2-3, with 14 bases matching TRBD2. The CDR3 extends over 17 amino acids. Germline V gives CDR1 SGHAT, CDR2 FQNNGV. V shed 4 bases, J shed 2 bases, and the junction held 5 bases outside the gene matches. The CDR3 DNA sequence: TGTGCCAGCAGCTCGGGACTAGCGGGAGTACCCACAGATACGCAGTATTTT. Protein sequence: CASSSGLAGVPTDTQYF.

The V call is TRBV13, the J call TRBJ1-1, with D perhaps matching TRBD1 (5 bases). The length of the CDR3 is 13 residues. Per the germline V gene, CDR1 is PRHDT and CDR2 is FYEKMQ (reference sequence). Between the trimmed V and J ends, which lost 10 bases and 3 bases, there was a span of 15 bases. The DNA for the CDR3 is TGTGCCACCAACACGCAGGGCTACACTGAAGCTTTCTTT. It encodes CATNTQGYTEAFF.

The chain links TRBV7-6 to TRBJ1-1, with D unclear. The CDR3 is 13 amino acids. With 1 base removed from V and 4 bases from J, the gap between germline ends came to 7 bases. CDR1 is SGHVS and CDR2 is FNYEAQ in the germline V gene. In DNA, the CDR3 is TGTGCCAGCAGCTTAGGGGAGATCACTGAAGCTTTCTTT. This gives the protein CASSLGEITEAFF.

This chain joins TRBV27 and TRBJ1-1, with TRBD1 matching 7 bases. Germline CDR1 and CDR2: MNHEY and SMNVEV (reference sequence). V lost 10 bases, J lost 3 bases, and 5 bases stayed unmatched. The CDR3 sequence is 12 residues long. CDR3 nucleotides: TGTGCCATCGGCAGGGGGGACACTGAAGCTTTCTTT. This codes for CAIGRGDTEAFF.

In DNA form, the CDR3 reads TGTGCCAGCAGTGAGGAGGGATCTTCGCCCCAGCATTTT. This translates into CASSEEGSSPQHF. The chain couples TRBV2 to TRBJ1-5; no clear D gene. The germline V gene has CDR1 SNHLY and CDR2 FYNNEI. Trimming removed 3 bases at V and 9 bases at J, with 12 bases between. This CDR3 contains 13 residues.

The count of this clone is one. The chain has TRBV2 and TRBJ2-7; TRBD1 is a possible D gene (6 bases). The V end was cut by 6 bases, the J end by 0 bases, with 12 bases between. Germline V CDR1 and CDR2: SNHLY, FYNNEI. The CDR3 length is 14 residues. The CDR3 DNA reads TGTGCCAGCAGGGATGTGACAGGCTCCTACGAGCAGTACTTC. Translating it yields CASRDVTGSYEQYF.